This T cell receptor (beta chain) was sequenced for a study of T cell responses to AZD1222 COVID-19 vaccine. TCRdb's table, derived via immunoSEQ multiplex PCR, lists solely in-frame clones and lacks some. The sample consists of roughly 84,000 clones, roughly 85% of them appearing once. Study-wide results and caveats: None of the repertoires were sampled until the peak T cell response had passed. Spike-specific TCR breadth rose after two AZD1222 doses, and depth rose as well. The donor group comprised mostly white British people and more females; the analysis possibly underestimated clonal diversity.

This clone was seen a single time. Its antigen is still unknown. The CDR3 has 16 amino acids. Looked up from germline, CDR1 is SNHLY and CDR2 is FYNNEI. The J segment lost 5 bases and the V segment lost 2 bases, leaving 9 bases of the junction unmatched. This clonotype was sampled from an adult who received the AZD1222 COVID-19 vaccine. The gene calls are TRBV2 and TRBJ2-3; 8 nucleotides agree with TRBD2. The material was peripheral blood, obtained 28 days after the second AZD1222 dose. CDR3 sequence reads: CASSEQGSGAGDTQYF. The CDR3, as DNA: TGTGCCAGCAGTGAACAAGGTAGCGGGGCGGGAGATACGCAGTATTTT.